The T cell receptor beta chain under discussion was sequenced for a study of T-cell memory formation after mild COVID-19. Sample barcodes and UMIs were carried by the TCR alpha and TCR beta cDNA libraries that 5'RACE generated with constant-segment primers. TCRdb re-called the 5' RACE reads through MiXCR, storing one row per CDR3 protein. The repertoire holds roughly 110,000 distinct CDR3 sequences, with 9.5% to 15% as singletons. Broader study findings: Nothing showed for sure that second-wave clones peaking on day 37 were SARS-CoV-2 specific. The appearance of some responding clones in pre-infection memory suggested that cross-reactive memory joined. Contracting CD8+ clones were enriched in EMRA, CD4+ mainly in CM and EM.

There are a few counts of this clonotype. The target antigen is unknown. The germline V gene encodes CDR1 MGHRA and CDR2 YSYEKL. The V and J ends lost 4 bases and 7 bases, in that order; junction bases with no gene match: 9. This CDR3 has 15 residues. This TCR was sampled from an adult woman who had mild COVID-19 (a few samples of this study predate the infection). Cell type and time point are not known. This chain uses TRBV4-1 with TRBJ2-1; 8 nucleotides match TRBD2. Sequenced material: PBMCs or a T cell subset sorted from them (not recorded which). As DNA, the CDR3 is TGCGCCAGCAGCCCTCGGGAGGGCCTCGGGAATGAGCAGTTCTTC. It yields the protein CASSPREGLGNEQFF.